One and the same sample provided the 20 T cell receptor beta chains below, sequenced in a study of radiotherapy plus CTLA-4 blockade in lung cancer. Assay used: immunoSEQ multiplex PCR; TCRdb lists only in-frame clones, some missing. This sample has some 90,000 clones; 75% to 90% occur once, and the top ten carry 0.82%. This specimen was peripheral blood, taken from a patient treated with radiotherapy plus ipilimumab. These receptors originate from a human donor with non-small cell lung cancer who had stable disease on radiotherapy plus ipilimumab.

The table lists this clone with a few counts. The V call is TRBV19, the J call TRBJ1-5; D is uncertain. Germline CDR1 and CDR2: LNHDA and SQIVND (reference sequence). This CDR3 is built from 14 residues. V dropped 5 bases and J dropped 2 bases, with 10 bases sitting between them. In DNA, the CDR3 is TGTGCCAGTAGTTCCGGGGTCCGCAATCAGCCCCAGCATTTT. It specifies CASSSGVRNQPQHF.

The V and J genes are TRBV11-2 and TRBJ2-1; TRBD2 matches 7 bases. The trim removed 3 bases at V and 10 bases at J, leaving 6 bases unmatched. CDR1 is SGHAT, CDR2 FQNNGV, per germline. The CDR3 sequence is 13 residues long. The CDR3 loop is CASSLSGTTEQFF. In DNA form, the CDR3 reads TGTGCCAGCAGCTTGTCCGGGACTACGGAGCAGTTCTTC.

This clone has just one count. Written as DNA, the CDR3 is TGTGCCAGCAGGGATCGGACAGGCAATCAGCCCCAGCATTTT. Protein product: CASRDRTGNQPQHF. The chain employs TRBV27 and TRBJ1-5; a possible D gene is TRBD1 (6 bases). Germline loops: CDR1 MNHEY, CDR2 SMNVEV (reference sequence). Between the trimmed V and J ends, which lost 6 bases and 2 bases, there was a span of 11 bases. This CDR3 region has 14 residues.

The V gene is TRBV5-1, the J gene TRBJ2-2; D uncertain. Trimming shortened V by 2 bases and J by 7 bases, and 9 bases separated the two germline ends. This CDR3 has 13 amino acids. CDR1 and CDR2 (germline): SGHRS, YFSETQ. The CDR3: CASSFPQVGELFF. CDR3 coding DNA: TGCGCCAGCAGCTTCCCGCAGGTCGGGGAGCTGTTTTTT.

The chain's CDR3 is CASSPDGQISEQFF. CDR3 nucleotide sequence: TGTGCCAGCAGCCCCGACGGGCAGATTAGCGAGCAGTTCTTC. The V gene is TRBV7-9, the J gene TRBJ2-1; D is undetermined. Germline V gives CDR1 SEHNR, CDR2 FQNEAQ (reference sequence). The V end was cut by 5 bases, the J end by 10 bases, with 18 bases between. The CDR3 is 14 amino acids.

V usage is TRBV27 and J usage is TRBJ1-3; no clear D gene. CDR3 length: 15 amino acids. V was clipped by 7 bases and J by 9 bases, with 22 bases between them. Germline loops: CDR1 MNHEY, CDR2 SMNVEV (reference sequence). CDR3: CASTAGLARNGTIYF. In DNA, the CDR3 is TGTGCCAGCACCGCGGGGTTGGCCAGGAATGGCACCATATATTTT.

The chain carries TRBV7-3 and TRBJ2-7; D is possibly TRBD2 (5 bases). V was trimmed by 2 bases and J by 3 bases, leaving 11 bases between them. Per the germline V gene, CDR1 is SGHTA and CDR2 is FQGTGA. The CDR3 contains 14 residues. This chain's CDR3 is CASSLSEDLYEQYF. CDR3 DNA: TGTGCCAGCAGCTTATCGGAGGACCTCTACGAGCAGTACTTC.

This sequence joins TRBV27 and TRBJ2-7; TRBD1 aligns across 8 bases. This CDR3 is built from 14 residues. Germline loops: CDR1 MNHEY, CDR2 SMNVEV (reference sequence). V was clipped by 8 bases and J by 7 bases; unmatched bases: 13. The DNA of the CDR3 is TGTGCCAGCCGGATGACAGGGGAGACCCGAGAGCAGTACTTC. Translating gives CASRMTGETREQYF.

V and J are TRBV6-1 and TRBJ2-2; 8 positions agree with TRBD2. Looked up from germline, CDR1 is MNHNS and CDR2 is SASEGT. The V segment lost 1 base and the J segment 5 bases; nucleotides outside the gene matches: 15. The CDR3 runs 19 residues. CDR3 bases: TGTGCCAGCAGTGAAGGCGTCTTGCGGGCGGGGGGTTGGACCGGGGAGCTGTTTTTT. Protein product: CASSEGVLRAGGWTGELFF.

J is TRBJ1-6 and V is TRBV9, with TRBD1 matching over 7 bases. Trimming at V came to 3 bases and at J to 6 bases, leaving 3 bases not matched to a gene. This CDR3 spans 14 amino acids. Germline V lookup: CDR1 SGDLS, CDR2 YYNGEE. The CDR3 reads CASSEGAGNSPLHF. CDR3 DNA: TGTGCCAGCAGCGAGGGGGCCGGTAATTCACCCCTCCACTTT.

The genes are TRBV2 and TRBJ2-7; D remains ambiguous. The CDR3 is made up of 13 amino acids. V was shortened by 8 bases and J by 3 bases, with 14 bases between the two germline ends. Germline V gene data show CDR1 as SNHLY and CDR2 as FYNNEI. DNA for the CDR3: TGTGCCAGCGGGTGGAGCCGGAACTACGAGCAGTACTTC. It translates to CASGWSRNYEQYF.

The chain combines TRBV7-8 with TRBJ2-1; 8 bases are shared with TRBD2. In germline, CDR1 is SGHVS, CDR2 FQNEAQ. Trimming at V came to 3 bases and at J to 4 bases, leaving 8 bases not matched to a gene. There are 16 residues in the CDR3. This chain's CDR3 is CASSFTRGEPYNEQFF. In DNA, the CDR3 is TGTGCCAGCAGCTTTACGCGGGGGGAACCGTACAATGAGCAGTTCTTC.

This chain links TRBV29-1 with TRBJ2-3, with TRBD1 matching over 11 bases. Germline CDR1 is SQVTM and CDR2 is ANQGSEA. V lost 5 bases, J lost 4 bases, and 11 bases stayed unmatched. The CDR3 has 16 amino acids. The CDR3 DNA follows: TGCAGCGTTATGACCATGGACAGGGGGCTGGCAGATACGCAGTATTTT. Translated, it gives CSVMTMDRGLADTQYF.

V usage is TRBV7-6 and J usage is TRBJ2-4; a possible D gene is TRBD2 (7 bases). Between the trimmed V and J ends, which lost 5 bases and 7 bases, there was a span of 21 bases. Germline assignment: CDR1 SGHVS and CDR2 FNYEAQ. The CDR3 runs 16 residues. CDR3 nucleotides: TGTGCCAGCAGCCCAACCGGAGGGGGAGGGAATAACATTCAGTACTTC. This translates into CASSPTGGGGNNIQYF.

V usage is TRBV6-5 and J usage is TRBJ2-7; tentative D call: TRBD1 (6 bases). The CDR3 is made up of 15 amino acids. From germline, CDR1 is MNHEY and CDR2 SVGAGI. The V and J ends lost 2 bases and 3 bases respectively, with 14 bases between them. The CDR3 region is CASSYGTTSGYEQYF. Here the CDR3 DNA reads TGTGCCAGCAGTTACGGGACAACGAGCGGCTACGAGCAGTACTTC.

V and J are TRBV28 and TRBJ2-1; TRBD2 agrees at 9 bases. The CDR3 extends over 16 amino acids. With V trimmed by 6 bases and J by 4 bases, 10 bases remained unmatched. Germline V CDR1 and CDR2: MDHEN, SYDVKM. The CDR3 loop is CASRGAGGIRYNEQFF. CDR3 sequence (DNA): TGTGCCAGCAGAGGGGCGGGGGGGATTAGATACAATGAGCAGTTCTTC.

The chain carries TRBV6-1 and TRBJ2-7; 9 bases align to TRBD1. V was pared by 3 bases and J by 3 bases, with 15 bases of the junction left unmatched. Germline V gene data show CDR1 as MNHNS and CDR2 as SASEGT. This CDR3 comprises 18 residues. This CDR3 is CASSDFETGTGNFYEQYF. The CDR3 nucleotides read TGTGCCAGCAGTGATTTTGAGACCGGGACAGGGAATTTCTACGAGCAGTACTTC.

This chain uses TRBV28 with TRBJ2-2, with D possibly being TRBD1 (8 bases). CDR3 length: 15 residues. Trimming removed 10 bases from V and 8 bases from J, with 23 bases in between. In germline, CDR1 is MDHEN, CDR2 SYDVKM. CDR3 bases: TGTGCCATCCCGGGGGGCCAGGGGGCTTCAGGGGAGCTGTTTTTT. Protein: CAIPGGQGASGELFF.

V usage is TRBV7-8 and J usage is TRBJ2-3, with 11 nucleotides matching TRBD2. The CDR3 extends over 16 amino acids. CDR1 is SGHVS, CDR2 FQNEAQ, per germline. Trimming removed 5 bases from V and 3 bases from J; junction bases left unmatched: 7. In DNA, the CDR3 is TGTGCCAGCAGCCCTTTCACTAGCGGGGGAACAGATACGCAGTATTTT. Its translation is CASSPFTSGGTDTQYF.

The chain couples TRBV27 to TRBJ1-1, with 8 bases lining up with TRBD1. Germline CDR1 and CDR2: MNHEY and SMNVEV (reference sequence). J was trimmed by 2 bases and V by 4 bases; bases with no gene match: 0. There are 13 residues in the CDR3. DNA for the CDR3: TGTGCCAGCAGTTCAGGGGGCAACACTGAAGCTTTCTTT. Its protein product is CASSSGGNTEAFF.